One and the same sample provided the 13 T cell receptor beta chains below, sequenced in a study of blood T cell repertoires in COVID-19. TCRdb's table, derived via immunoSEQ multiplex PCR, lists solely in-frame clones and lacks some. The sample lists under 55,000 clones, roughly 88% occurring once. The source material was peripheral blood. The receptors come from an elderly woman with acute or convalescent COVID-19.

The count of this clone is one. J is TRBJ2-3 and V is TRBV24-1, with a tentative D call TRBD1 (6 bases). V gave up 7 bases and J gave up 4 bases, with 14 bases separating them. The CDR3 extends over 14 amino acids. Per germline, CDR1 KGHDR and CDR2 SFDVKD. In DNA, the CDR3 is TGTGCCACCAGGGGAACAGGGAATCCAGATACGCAGTATTTT. It codes for CATRGTGNPDTQYF.

CDR3 region: CASSLKPGTSGLWYEQFF. For the CDR3, the DNA is TGTGCCAGCAGTTTAAAGCCCGGGACTAGCGGTCTGTGGTATGAGCAGTTCTTC. The rearrangement links TRBV27 to TRBJ2-1, with 11 bases aligning to TRBD2. V dropped 2 bases and J dropped 8; count of bases not matched to a gene: 14. The CDR3 sequence is 18 residues long. The germline V gene encodes CDR1 MNHEY and CDR2 SMNVEV (reference sequence).

The chain carries TRBV28 and TRBJ1-3, with D uncertain. The V and J ends lost 3 bases and 0 bases respectively, with 9 bases between them. CDR3 size: 15 residues. Germline CDR1 is MDHEN and CDR2 is SYDVKM. CDR3 residues: CASSFAPVSGNTIYF. CDR3 bases: TGTGCCAGCAGTTTCGCCCCGGTCTCTGGAAACACCATATATTTT.

This clone was counted once. The chain is built from TRBV7-9 and TRBJ2-1, with D perhaps matching TRBD2 (6 bases). The CDR3 has 16 residues. With 1 base removed from V and 4 bases from J, the gap between germline ends came to 14 bases. Per the germline V gene, CDR1 is SEHNR and CDR2 is FQNEAQ (reference sequence). The CDR3, as DNA: TGTGCCAGCAGCTTAGTTGGGGGGAATCGTTACAATGAGCAGTTCTTC. Amino acids: CASSLVGGNRYNEQFF.

This rearrangement joins TRBV3-1 (or the pseudogene TRBV3-2) to TRBJ2-1; 8 positions match TRBD2. The ends lost 1 base at V and 5 bases at J; junction bases unmatched: 7. CDR1 and CDR2 from the germline V gene are LGHDT and YNNKEL (reference sequence). The CDR3 extends over 16 amino acids. CDR3 nucleotide sequence: TGTGCCAGCAGCCAAGCTGGGGTAGCGGGAAACAATGAGCAGTTCTTC. Translating it yields CASSQAGVAGNNEQFF.

The chain recombines TRBV10-3 with TRBJ2-1; D possibly corresponds to TRBD2 (5 bases). V was trimmed by 6 bases and J by 3 bases, leaving 12 bases between them. The V gene's germline CDR1 is ENHRY and CDR2 SYGVKD. This CDR3 region has 14 residues. Here the CDR3 DNA reads TGTGCCATCAGGTATAGTAGCGTCTACAATGAGCAGTTCTTC. This sequence encodes CAIRYSSVYNEQFF.

The chain has TRBV5-1 and TRBJ2-5, with D hard to call. CDR3 length: 13 amino acids. The germline V gene encodes CDR1 SGHRS and CDR2 YFSETQ. The ends were cut back, 3 bases at V and 5 bases at J, with 11 bases in the middle. The CDR3 DNA reads as TGCGCCAGCAGCTACTTGACCAGGGAGACCCAGTACTTC. Amino acid sequence: CASSYLTRETQYF.

The chain combines TRBV30 with TRBJ2-7; the match to TRBD2 covers 9 bases. J gave up 2 bases and V 6 bases, and 5 bases lay outside the gene matches. This CDR3 contains 13 residues. Germline assignment: CDR1 GTSNPN and CDR2 SVGIG (reference sequence). The chain's CDR3 is CACLGLAAYEQYF. The CDR3 nucleotides read TGTGCCTGCCTGGGACTAGCAGCCTACGAGCAGTACTTC.

V usage is TRBV19 and J usage is TRBJ1-1; 8 bases are a match to TRBD1. The germline V gene has CDR1 LNHDA and CDR2 SQIVND (reference sequence). This CDR3 is 15 amino acids long. V dropped 4 bases and J dropped 6; count of bases not matched to a gene: 10. The CDR3 coding sequence is TGTGCCAGTAGTAGAGGGGCAGGGGGCATCCCTGAAGCTTTCTTT. Translation gives CASSRGAGGIPEAFF.

The J gene is TRBJ2-1, the V gene TRBV5-1, with D perhaps matching TRBD1 (6 bases). The CDR3 loop spans 15 amino acids. Deletions cut 3 bases from V and 15 bases from J, with 25 bases between. Germline V lookup: CDR1 SGHRS, CDR2 YFSETQ. CDR3 sequence: CASSSDPSQGWFRFF. Here the CDR3 DNA reads TGCGCCAGCAGCTCCGACCCCTCGCAGGGGTGGTTTCGGTTCTTC.

The CDR3 loop is CASSPGGGLDTEAFF. Here the CDR3 DNA reads TGTGCCAGCAGCCCAGGGGGCGGGTTGGACACTGAAGCTTTCTTT. The chain combines TRBV7-2 with TRBJ1-1, with TRBD1 matching 8 bases. The CDR3 length is 15 residues. Germline V gene data show CDR1 as SGHTA and CDR2 as FQGNSA. V lost 5 bases to trimming and J lost 3 bases; unmatched junction nucleotides: 8.

The rearrangement joins TRBV4-1 to TRBJ2-1, with 7 nucleotides matching TRBD2. After removal of 4 bases from V and 9 bases from J, the junction contained 3 bases not matched to a gene. This CDR3 spans 12 amino acids. CDR1 is MGHRA, CDR2 YSYEKL, per germline. The CDR3 loop reads CASSRRESEQFF. CDR3 bases: TGCGCCAGCAGCCGGCGGGAGAGTGAGCAGTTCTTC.

As DNA, the CDR3 is TGTGCCAGCAGTGTAGACAGGGGGTTCCCCTACGAGCAGTACTTC. Translated, it gives CASSVDRGFPYEQYF. This chain joins TRBV2 and TRBJ2-7, with TRBD1 matching 9 bases. The germline gives CDR1 SNHLY, CDR2 FYNNEI. V was pared by 4 bases and J by 2 bases, with 6 bases of the junction left unmatched. The CDR3 is 15 amino acids.